These 3 T cell receptor beta chains share one sample of origin, sequenced in a study of T cells in Graves' hyperthyroidism and ophthalmopathy. The TCR beta CDR3 regions underwent amplification using RNA transcripts as the source. HTBI primers were used for first-round RT-PCR of the TCR CDR3. A single record per CDR3 protein comes from TCRdb applying MiXCR to the multiplex PCR reads. The sample carries fewer than 700,000 distinct CDR3 sequences, roughly 17% recorded once. The sample consisted of blood. These receptors came from a woman in her late teens or twenties with Graves' ophthalmopathy.

This clonotype was recorded many times. The chain is built from TRBV20-1 and TRBJ1-2; 7 bases line up with TRBD1. Per the germline V gene, CDR1 is DFQATT and CDR2 is SNEGSKA (reference sequence). The CDR3 has 17 residues. V trimming: 5 bases; J trimming: 1 base; junction bases outside the gene matches: 16. The CDR3 coding sequence is TGCAGTGCTGAGGACAGACAGGGCGCCGATTTTAACTATGGCTACACCTTC. Amino acid sequence: CSAEDRQGADFNYGYTF.

This clonotype was counted ten times or more. The chain is built from TRBV20-1 and TRBJ1-1, with D tentatively TRBD1 (5 bases). The V end was cut by 0 bases, the J end by 4 bases, with 9 bases between. The CDR3 has 13 amino acids. Germline CDR1 is DFQATT and CDR2 is SNEGSKA (reference sequence). Here the CDR3 DNA reads TGCAGTGCTAGAGATGGGGGTAGCACTGAAGCTTTCTTT. This encodes CSARDGGSTEAFF.

This clonotype was seen many times. The rearrangement uses TRBV11-2 and TRBJ2-7; D gene uncertain. CDR1 and CDR2 from the germline V gene are SGHAT and FQNNGV. The CDR3 length is 16 residues. V lost 1 base and J lost 1, with 14 bases in between. CDR3 sequence: CASSLGRGNPSYEQYF. The CDR3 region has the DNA TGTGCCAGCAGCTTAGGACGCGGAAATCCTTCCTACGAGCAGTACTTC. The full variable domain, with the rest looked up from reference TRBV11-2 and TRBJ2-7, is EAGVAQSPRYKIIEKRQSVAFWCNPISGHATLYWYQQILGQGPKLLIQFQNNGVVDDSQLPKDRFSAERLKGVDSTLKIQPAKLEDSAVYLCASSLGRGNPSYEQYFGPGTRLTVT.